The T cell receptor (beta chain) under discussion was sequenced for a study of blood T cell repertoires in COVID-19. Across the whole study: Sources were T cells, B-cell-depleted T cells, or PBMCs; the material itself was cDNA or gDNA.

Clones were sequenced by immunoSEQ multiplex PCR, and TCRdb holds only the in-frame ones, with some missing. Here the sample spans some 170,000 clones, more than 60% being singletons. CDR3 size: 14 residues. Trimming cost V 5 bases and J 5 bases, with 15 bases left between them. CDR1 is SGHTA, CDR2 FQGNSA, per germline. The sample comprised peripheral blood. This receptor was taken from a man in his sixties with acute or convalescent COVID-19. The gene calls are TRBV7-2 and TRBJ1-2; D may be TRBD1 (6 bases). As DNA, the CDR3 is TGTGCCAGCAGCCCTCCAGACAGGTCTTATGGCTACACCTTC. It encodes CASSPPDRSYGYTF.